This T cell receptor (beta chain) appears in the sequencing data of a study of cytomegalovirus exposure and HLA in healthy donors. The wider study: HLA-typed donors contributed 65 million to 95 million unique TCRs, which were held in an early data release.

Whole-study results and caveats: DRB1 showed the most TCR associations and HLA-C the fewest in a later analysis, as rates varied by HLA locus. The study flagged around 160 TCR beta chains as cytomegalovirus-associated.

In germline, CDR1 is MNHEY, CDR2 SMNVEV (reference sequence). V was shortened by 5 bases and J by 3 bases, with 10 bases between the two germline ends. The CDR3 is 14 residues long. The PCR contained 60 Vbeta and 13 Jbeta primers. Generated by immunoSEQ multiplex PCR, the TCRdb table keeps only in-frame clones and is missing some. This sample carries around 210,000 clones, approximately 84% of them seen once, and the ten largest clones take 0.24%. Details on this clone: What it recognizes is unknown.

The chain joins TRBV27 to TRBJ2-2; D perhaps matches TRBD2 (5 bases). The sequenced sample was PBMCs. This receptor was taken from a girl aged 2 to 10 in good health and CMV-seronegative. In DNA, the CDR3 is TGTGCCAGCAGTGGTGACTACTACACCGGGGAGCTGTTTTTT. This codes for CASSGDYYTGELFF.